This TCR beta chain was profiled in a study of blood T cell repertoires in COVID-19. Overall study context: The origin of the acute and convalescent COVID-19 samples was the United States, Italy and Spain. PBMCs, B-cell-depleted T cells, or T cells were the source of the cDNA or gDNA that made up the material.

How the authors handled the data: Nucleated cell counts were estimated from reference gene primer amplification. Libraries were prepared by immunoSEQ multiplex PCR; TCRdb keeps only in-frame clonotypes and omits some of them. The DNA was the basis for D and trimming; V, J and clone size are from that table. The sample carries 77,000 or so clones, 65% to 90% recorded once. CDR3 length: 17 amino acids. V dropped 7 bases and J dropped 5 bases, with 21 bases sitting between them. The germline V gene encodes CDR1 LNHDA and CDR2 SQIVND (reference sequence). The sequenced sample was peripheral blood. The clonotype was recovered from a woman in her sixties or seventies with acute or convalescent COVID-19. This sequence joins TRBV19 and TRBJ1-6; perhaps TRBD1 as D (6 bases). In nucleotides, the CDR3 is TGTGCCAGTACCCCCTTCACCGGGGGGGCACATAATTCACCCCTCCACTTT. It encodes CASTPFTGGAHNSPLHF.